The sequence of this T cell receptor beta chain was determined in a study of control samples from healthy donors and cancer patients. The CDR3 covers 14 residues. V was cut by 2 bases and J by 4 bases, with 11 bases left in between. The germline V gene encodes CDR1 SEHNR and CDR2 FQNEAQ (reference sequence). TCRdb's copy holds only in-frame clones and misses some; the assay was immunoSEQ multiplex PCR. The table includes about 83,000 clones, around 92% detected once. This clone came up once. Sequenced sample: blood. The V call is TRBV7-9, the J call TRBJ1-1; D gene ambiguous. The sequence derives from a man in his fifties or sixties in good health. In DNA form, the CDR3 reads TGTGCCAGCAGCTTATCAGCCGAGGGCACTGAAGCTTTCTTT. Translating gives CASSLSAEGTEAFF.